These 29 T cell receptor beta chains share one sample of origin, sequenced in a study of blood T cell repertoires in COVID-19. The protocol was immunoSEQ multiplex PCR, while the TCRdb copy is restricted to in-frame clones and leaves out a portion. The repertoire holds 70,000 to 90,000 clones, 74% seen once, with 2.6% in the top ten. The source material was peripheral blood. The receptor source for this set is a human donor with acute or convalescent COVID-19. The donor label of this sample is uncertain.

This chain connects TRBV28 to TRBJ1-5; 9 bases line up with TRBD1. Germline CDR1 reads MDHEN; CDR2 reads SYDVKM. The CDR3 is 15 residues long. V was pared by 4 bases and J by 9 bases, with 10 bases of the junction left unmatched. The CDR3 loop is CASSYPGQGLWPQHF. CDR3 bases: TGTGCCAGCAGTTACCCCGGACAGGGGCTGTGGCCCCAGCATTTT. Variable domain in full (rest from reference TRBV28 and TRBJ1-5): DVKVTQSSRYLVKRTGEKVFLECVQDMDHENMFWYRQDPGLGLRLIYFSYDVKMKEKGDIPEGYSVSREKKERFSLILESASTNQTSMYLCASSYPGQGLWPQHFGDGTRLSIL.

This clone was observed a handful of times. The chain joins TRBV7-9 to TRBJ1-6; TRBD1 might be the D (6 bases). Per the germline V gene, CDR1 is SEHNR and CDR2 is FQNEAQ (reference sequence). The CDR3 is made up of 14 amino acids. Trimming pared 9 bases from V and 8 bases from J, leaving 17 bases between. The CDR3 DNA sequence: TGTGCCAGTTCCCAGGGGATGGCGGATTCACCCCTCCACTTT. Its translation is CASSQGMADSPLHF.

This clone appeared a few times. The CDR3: CASKQAENTEAFF. As DNA, the CDR3 is TGTGCCAGCAAACAGGCGGAGAACACTGAAGCTTTCTTT. The chain links TRBV12-3 or TRBV12-4 to TRBJ1-1; tentatively, D is TRBD1 (5 bases). The CDR3 is made up of 13 amino acids. Trimming left V 7 bases short and J 1 base short, with 10 bases between.

The V and J genes are TRBV5-1 and TRBJ2-3; D is undetermined. From germline, CDR1 is SGHRS and CDR2 YFSETQ. The CDR3 loop spans 14 amino acids. Trimming removed 0 bases at V and 3 bases at J, with 8 bases between. The CDR3 region has the DNA TGCGCCAGCAGCTTGGGCAGAGCGACAGATACGCAGTATTTT. It codes for CASSLGRATDTQYF.

This clone turned up a few times. The rearrangement uses TRBV7-2 and TRBJ2-5; D may be TRBD2 (7 bases). V lost 2 bases and J lost 5, with 15 bases in between. This CDR3 comprises 15 residues. Germline CDR1 SGHTA, CDR2 FQGNSA. In DNA form, the CDR3 reads TGTGCCAGCAGCTTAACGGGGGGCTCGGGGGAGACCCAGTACTTC. Amino acid sequence: CASSLTGGSGETQYF.

V is TRBV6-5 and J is TRBJ1-2; TRBD1 might be the D (5 bases). The CDR3 totals 14 residues. V lost 0 bases and J 7 bases, leaving 12 bases between the germline ends. CDR1 is MNHEY, CDR2 SVGAGI, per germline. The CDR3 is CASSYSNRGGGYTF. CDR3 in DNA: TGTGCCAGCAGTTACTCGAATAGGGGAGGTGGCTACACCTTC.

The chain carries TRBV27 and TRBJ2-2, with a tentative D call TRBD2 (5 bases). CDR3 length equals 16 residues. Germline CDR1 and CDR2: MNHEY and SMNVEV (reference sequence). V gave up 5 bases and J gave up 0 bases, with 13 bases separating them. CDR3 nucleotides: TGTGCCAGCAGTGTCTGGGGAGCGGCGAACACCGGGGAGCTGTTTTTT. It is translated as CASSVWGAANTGELFF.

The chain has TRBV6-5 and TRBJ2-3; maybe TRBD2 (6 bases). This CDR3 has 13 residues. Trimming removed 6 bases at V and 6 bases at J, with 13 bases between. Germline V gene data show CDR1 as MNHEY and CDR2 as SVGAGI. CDR3 in DNA: TGTGCCAGCAGCCCCGGGAGACCCGATACGCAGTATTTT. It is translated as CASSPGRPDTQYF.

This clone occurred a few times. V usage is TRBV5-4 and J usage is TRBJ2-5; TRBD1 matches at 9 bases. The J segment lost 4 bases and the V segment lost 1 base, leaving 2 bases of the junction unmatched. Germline V gives CDR1 SGHNT, CDR2 YYREEE (reference sequence). The CDR3 is made up of 14 amino acids. The CDR3 DNA reads as TGTGCCAGCAGCTTGCCACAGGGGGCAGAGACCCAGTACTTC. Protein: CASSLPQGAETQYF.

J is TRBJ1-5 and V is TRBV6-5; D ambiguous. There are 14 residues in the CDR3. The ends were cut back, 5 bases at V and 0 bases at J, with 8 bases in the middle. Germline lookup yields CDR1 MNHEY and CDR2 SVGAGI. CDR3 DNA: TGTGCCAGCAGTCCACAGCATAGCAATCAGCCCCAGCATTTT. This gives the protein CASSPQHSNQPQHF.

This chain connects TRBV27 to TRBJ1-6, with D unclear. The CDR3 is 15 residues long. CDR1 and CDR2 from the germline V gene are MNHEY and SMNVEV (reference sequence). V gave up 5 bases and J gave up 8 bases, with 16 bases separating them. In DNA form, the CDR3 reads TGTGCCAGCAGTGGAAGACATCCGACCGATTCACCCCTCCACTTT. Its translation is CASSGRHPTDSPLHF.

The genes are TRBV9 and TRBJ2-2; no firm D call. V lost 6 bases, J lost 1 base, and 19 bases lay in between. This CDR3 spans 17 amino acids. CDR1 is SGDLS and CDR2 is YYNGEE in the germline V gene. The CDR3 loop is CASTPRGRPLNTGELFF. DNA of the CDR3: TGTGCCAGCACCCCTAGAGGTCGGCCTTTGAACACCGGGGAGCTGTTTTTT.

This clone was detected only once. The V gene is TRBV4-2, the J gene TRBJ2-1, with 9 positions matching TRBD2. The CDR3 covers 17 residues. V lost 2 bases, J lost 7 bases, and 12 bases stayed unmatched. CDR1 and CDR2 from the germline V gene are LGHNA and YNFKEQ. Here the CDR3 reads CASSQTRGGGAGNEQFF. The DNA of the CDR3 is TGTGCCAGCAGCCAAACCCGCGGCGGGGGGGCGGGTAATGAGCAGTTCTTC.

The chain combines TRBV9 with TRBJ2-2, with TRBD2 identical over 7 bases. CDR1 and CDR2 from the germline V gene are SGDLS and YYNGEE. This CDR3 comprises 16 residues. Unmatched junction bases numbered 5, after V lost 2 bases and J lost 1 base. CDR3 in DNA: TGTGCCAGCAGCGTCCGGGGGGACGGGAACACCGGGGAGCTGTTTTTT. This translates into CASSVRGDGNTGELFF.

The rearrangement joins TRBV11-3 to TRBJ2-1, with a weak D call TRBD2 (5 bases). The CDR3 has 16 residues. CDR1 is SGHNT, CDR2 YENEEA, per germline. Trimming cost V 0 bases and J 2 bases, with 11 bases left between them. CDR3 region: CASSLESELAYNEQFF. In DNA form, the CDR3 reads TGTGCCAGCAGCTTAGAATCGGAACTAGCCTACAATGAGCAGTTCTTC.

The CDR3 DNA reads TGTGCCAGCAGCCTGACAGGGGCGGGCACTGAAGCTTTCTTT. Translated, it gives CASSLTGAGTEAFF. V usage is TRBV28 and J usage is TRBJ1-1, with 8 bases that match TRBD1. Germline V CDR1 and CDR2: MDHEN, SYDVKM. Trimming cost V 6 bases and J 4 bases; bases outside gene matches: 7. The CDR3 has 14 residues.

This sequence joins TRBV6-5 and TRBJ1-2; 7 positions match TRBD1. V shed 2 bases and J 4 bases; nucleotides not matched to a gene: 7. CDR1 is MNHEY, CDR2 SVGAGI, per germline. The CDR3 runs 15 residues. The CDR3: CASSYQDRPPYGYTF. The CDR3 DNA reads as TGTGCCAGCAGTTACCAGGACAGGCCCCCCTATGGCTACACCTTC.

This CDR3 is CASSIRAQGTSTDTQYF. As DNA, the CDR3 is TGTGCCAGTAGTATAAGGGCGCAGGGCACGAGCACAGATACGCAGTATTTT. The genes are TRBV19 and TRBJ2-3; maybe TRBD1 (5 bases). The CDR3 loop spans 17 amino acids. Trimming took 2 bases from V and 0 from J, leaving 15 bases between them. Germline lookup yields CDR1 LNHDA and CDR2 SQIVND (reference sequence).

This clone appeared a few times. This chain joins TRBV7-9 and TRBJ2-3, with D unclear. Germline V gene data show CDR1 as SEHNR and CDR2 as FQNEAQ (reference sequence). Trimming stripped 2 bases from V and 6 bases from J, with 6 bases between. The CDR3 runs 12 residues. The CDR3 DNA is TGTGCCAGCAGCTTAAACTCGGATACGCAGTATTTT. Protein sequence: CASSLNSDTQYF.

V usage is TRBV6-5 and J usage is TRBJ1-6; D is uncertain. Trimming stripped 7 bases from V and 3 bases from J, with 10 bases between. The germline V gene has CDR1 MNHEY and CDR2 SVGAGI. CDR3 length equals 14 residues. CDR3 coding DNA: TGTGCCAGCAATACGGGAGACTATAATTCACCCCTCCACTTT. Translated: CASNTGDYNSPLHF.

J is TRBJ2-7 and V is TRBV28, with D possibly being TRBD1 (5 bases). The germline V gene has CDR1 MDHEN and CDR2 SYDVKM. This CDR3 spans 14 amino acids. Trimming cost V 1 base and J 3 bases, with 10 bases left between them. CDR3 protein: CASSLYDSHYEQYF. The CDR3 bases are TGTGCCAGCAGTTTATATGACAGTCACTACGAGCAGTACTTC.

V is TRBV19 and J is TRBJ1-5; D is unclear. V was cut by 4 bases and J by 5 bases, with 12 bases left in between. The CDR3 totals 14 residues. Germline CDR1 and CDR2: LNHDA and SQIVND (reference sequence). CDR3: CASSTGQVYQPQHF. The CDR3 coding sequence is TGTGCCAGTAGTACTGGGCAGGTTTATCAGCCCCAGCATTTT.

The J gene is TRBJ2-3, the V gene TRBV5-1; TRBD2 aligns across 9 bases. V lost 3 bases, J lost 4 bases, and 6 bases stayed unmatched. Looked up from germline, CDR1 is SGHRS and CDR2 is YFSETQ. The CDR3 sequence is 15 residues long. For the CDR3, the DNA is TGCGCCAGCAGCTCGGGACTAGCAGAGTCAGATACGCAGTATTTT. This gives the protein CASSSGLAESDTQYF. The full variable domain, rest sourced from reference TRBV5-1 and TRBJ2-3, is KAGVTQTPRYLIKTRGQQVTLSCSPISGHRSVSWYQQTPGQGLQFLFEYFSETQRNKGNFPGRFSGRQFSNSRSEMNVSTLELGDSALYLCASSSGLAESDTQYFGPGTRLTVL.

The chain is built from TRBV10-3 and TRBJ2-7; D is perhaps TRBD2 (5 bases). V was shortened by 5 bases and J by 0 bases, with 14 bases between the two germline ends. Germline CDR1 is ENHRY and CDR2 is SYGVKD. The CDR3 consists of 15 residues. The CDR3 sequence: CAISSGISSSYEQYF. CDR3 nucleotides: TGTGCCATCAGTTCCGGGATTTCGAGCTCCTACGAGCAGTACTTC.

This clone was recorded a few times. This rearrangement joins TRBV28 to TRBJ1-3; 9 positions match TRBD1. The CDR3 extends over 14 amino acids. Germline CDR1 and CDR2: MDHEN and SYDVKM. V trimming: 6 bases; J trimming: 4 bases; junction bases outside the gene matches: 4. The CDR3: CASSETGGGNTIYF. The CDR3 coding sequence is TGTGCCAGCAGCGAGACAGGGGGGGGAAACACCATATATTTT.

The chain has TRBV5-1 and TRBJ2-3; possibly TRBD2 for D (6 bases). Trimming pared 4 bases from V and 6 bases from J, leaving 9 bases between. Per germline, CDR1 SGHRS and CDR2 YFSETQ. The CDR3 runs to 12 residues. CDR3 DNA: TGCGCCAGCAGCCCGGGGGAGGATACGCAGTATTTT. This translates into CASSPGEDTQYF.

For the CDR3, the DNA is TGTGCCAGCAGCCCTAGCCGGACAGTACTAGACCAAGAGACCCAGTACTTC. Protein sequence: CASSPSRTVLDQETQYF. This chain joins TRBV7-9 and TRBJ2-5; possibly TRBD1 for D (6 bases). CDR3 size: 17 residues. V was trimmed by 5 bases and J by 0 bases, leaving 19 bases between them. CDR1 and CDR2 (germline): SEHNR, FQNEAQ (reference sequence).

This clone was picked up a small number of times. The chain combines TRBV27 with TRBJ1-2, with D uncertain. The CDR3 totals 13 residues. V lost 5 bases and J lost 0, with 7 bases in between. Germline CDR1 reads MNHEY; CDR2 reads SMNVEV (reference sequence). The CDR3: CASSPRANYGYTF. CDR3 DNA sequence: TGTGCCAGCAGTCCCCGAGCTAACTATGGCTACACCTTC.

V is TRBV6-5 and J is TRBJ1-2, with D perhaps TRBD1 (5 bases). The CDR3 consists of 13 residues. Per germline, CDR1 MNHEY and CDR2 SVGAGI. V was clipped by 9 bases and J by 8 bases, with 19 bases between them. CDR3 loop: CASLFQGSNGYTF. In DNA, the CDR3 is TGTGCCAGTCTCTTCCAGGGCTCGAACGGCTACACCTTC.